Reported below is one TCR beta chain. Its antigen is unidentified. With no exception, relapse followed autologous stem cell transplantation in all patients, and brentuximab vedotin exposure varied. These data come from a study of PD-1 blockade in classical Hodgkin lymphoma. As for the study in general: The nivolumab dose that patients received was 3 mg/kg, given intravenously every 2 weeks.

Sequenced by immunoSEQ multiplex PCR; TCRdb stores in-frame clones only, minus some. The sample contains some 22,000 clones, just under 80% of which appear only once. V lost 3 bases to trimming and J lost 1 base, with 11 bases between them. The CDR3 runs 15 residues. Per the germline V gene, CDR1 is SGDLS and CDR2 is YYNGEE. Regarding the study as a whole: By C4D1 there was a significant rise in CD4+ TCR diversity but not in CD8+ TCR diversity. Possibly reflecting disease activity or prior therapy, repertoire differences have causes that remain undefined.

The specimen was peripheral blood mononuclear cells (PBMCs), collected before the second cycle of nivolumab. This clonotype was obtained from a human donor with classical Hodgkin lymphoma. This rearrangement joins TRBV9 to TRBJ1-5, with no clear D. The CDR3 sequence: CASSEFGRSNQPQHF. In nucleotides, the CDR3 is TGTGCCAGCAGCGAGTTCGGACGGAGCAATCAGCCCCAGCATTTT.